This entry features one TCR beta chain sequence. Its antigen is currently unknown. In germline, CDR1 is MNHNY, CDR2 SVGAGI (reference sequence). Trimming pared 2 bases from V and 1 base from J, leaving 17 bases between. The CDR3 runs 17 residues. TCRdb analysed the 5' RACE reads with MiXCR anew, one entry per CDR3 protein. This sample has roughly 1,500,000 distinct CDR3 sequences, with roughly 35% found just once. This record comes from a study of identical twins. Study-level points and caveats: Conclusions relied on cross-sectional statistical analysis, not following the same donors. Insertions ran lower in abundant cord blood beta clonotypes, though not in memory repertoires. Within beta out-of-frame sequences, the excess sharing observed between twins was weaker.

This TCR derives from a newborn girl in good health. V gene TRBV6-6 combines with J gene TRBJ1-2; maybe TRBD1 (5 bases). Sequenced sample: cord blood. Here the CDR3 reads CASSYRPGGGRNYGYTF. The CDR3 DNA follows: TGTGCCAGCAGTTACCGGCCCGGGGGAGGGCGTAACTATGGCTACACCTTC.